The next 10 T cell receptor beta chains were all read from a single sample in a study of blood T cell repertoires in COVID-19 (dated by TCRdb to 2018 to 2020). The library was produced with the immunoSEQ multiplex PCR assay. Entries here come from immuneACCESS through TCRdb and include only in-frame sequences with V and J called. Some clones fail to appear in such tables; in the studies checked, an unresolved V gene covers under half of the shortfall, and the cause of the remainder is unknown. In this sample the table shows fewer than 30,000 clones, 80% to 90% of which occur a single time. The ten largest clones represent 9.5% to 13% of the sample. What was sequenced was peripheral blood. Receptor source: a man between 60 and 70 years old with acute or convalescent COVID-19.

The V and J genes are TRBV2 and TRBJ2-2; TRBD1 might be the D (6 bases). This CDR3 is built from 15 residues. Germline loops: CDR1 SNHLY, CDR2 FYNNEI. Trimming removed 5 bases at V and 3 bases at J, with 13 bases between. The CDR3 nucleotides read TGTGCCAGCAGTTCCACAGGGTTTTACACCGGGGAGCTGTTTTTT. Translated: CASSSTGFYTGELFF.

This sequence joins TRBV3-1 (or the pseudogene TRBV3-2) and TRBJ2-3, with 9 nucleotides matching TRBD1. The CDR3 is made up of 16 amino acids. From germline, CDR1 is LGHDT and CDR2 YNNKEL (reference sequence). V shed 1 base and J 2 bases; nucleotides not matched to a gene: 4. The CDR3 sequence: CASSQAGQGITDTQYF. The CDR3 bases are TGTGCCAGCAGCCAAGCGGGACAGGGAATCACAGATACGCAGTATTTT.

CDR3 residues: CSVEGTGGEFGLDGYTF. The CDR3, as DNA: TGCAGCGTTGAAGGGACAGGGGGCGAGTTTGGCCTTGATGGCTACACCTTC. The genes are TRBV29-1 and TRBJ1-2, with TRBD1 matching over 11 bases. The CDR3 contains 17 residues. V shed 1 base, J shed 6 bases, and the junction held 13 bases outside the gene matches. CDR1 is SQVTM, CDR2 ANQGSEA, per germline.

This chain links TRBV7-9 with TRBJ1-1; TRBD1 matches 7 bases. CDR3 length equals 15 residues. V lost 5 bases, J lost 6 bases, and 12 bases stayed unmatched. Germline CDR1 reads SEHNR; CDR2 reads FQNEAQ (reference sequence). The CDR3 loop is CASSLRGGDRSEAFF. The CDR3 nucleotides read TGTGCCAGCAGCCTTCGAGGGGGCGATAGGTCTGAAGCTTTCTTT.

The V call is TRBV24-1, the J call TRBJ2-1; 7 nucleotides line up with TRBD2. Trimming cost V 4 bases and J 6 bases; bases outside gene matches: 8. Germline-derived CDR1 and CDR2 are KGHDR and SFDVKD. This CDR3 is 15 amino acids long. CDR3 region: CATSDTRTRANEQFF. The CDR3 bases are TGTGCCACCAGTGACACTAGGACTAGGGCCAATGAGCAGTTCTTC.

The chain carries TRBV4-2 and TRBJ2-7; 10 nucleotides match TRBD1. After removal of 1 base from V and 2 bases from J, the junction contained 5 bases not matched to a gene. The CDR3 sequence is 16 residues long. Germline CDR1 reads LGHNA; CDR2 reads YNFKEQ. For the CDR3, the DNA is TGTGCCAGCAGCCAAGGGACAGGGGGACAAACCTACGAGCAGTACTTC. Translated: CASSQGTGGQTYEQYF.

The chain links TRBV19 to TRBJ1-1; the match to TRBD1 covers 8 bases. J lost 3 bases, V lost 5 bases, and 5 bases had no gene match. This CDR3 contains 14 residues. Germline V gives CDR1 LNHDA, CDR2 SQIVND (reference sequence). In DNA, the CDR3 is TGTGCCAGTAGTTATCAGGGGGCCTACACTGAAGCTTTCTTT. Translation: CASSYQGAYTEAFF. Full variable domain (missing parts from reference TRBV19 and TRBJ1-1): DGGITQSPKYLFRKEGQNVTLSCEQNLNHDAMYWYRQDPGQGLRLIYYSQIVNDFQKGDIAEGYSVSREKKESFPLTVTSAQKNPTAFYLCASSYQGAYTEAFFGQGTRLTVV.

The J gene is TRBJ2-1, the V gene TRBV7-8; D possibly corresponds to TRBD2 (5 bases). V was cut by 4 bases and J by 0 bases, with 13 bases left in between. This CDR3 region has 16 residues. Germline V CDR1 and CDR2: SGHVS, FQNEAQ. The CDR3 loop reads CASSSRGAFSYNEQFF. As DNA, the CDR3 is TGTGCCAGCAGCTCCCGGGGTGCCTTCTCCTACAATGAGCAGTTCTTC.

The CDR3 coding sequence is TGTGCCAGCAGCCAGGGGACAGGGCGGAATGAGCAGTTCTTC. This translates into CASSQGTGRNEQFF. V is TRBV6-5 and J is TRBJ2-1; 9 nucleotides match TRBD1. The CDR3 loop spans 14 amino acids. V shed 6 bases and J 7 bases; nucleotides not matched to a gene: 7. CDR1 MNHEY and CDR2 SVGAGI come from the germline V gene.

The CDR3 is CASSRTGLANQPQHF. The CDR3 bases are TGTGCCAGCAGTAGGACAGGGTTGGCCAATCAGCCCCAGCATTTT. The chain employs TRBV27 and TRBJ1-5; 8 bases align to TRBD1. This CDR3 is built from 15 residues. Germline CDR1 and CDR2: MNHEY and SMNVEV (reference sequence). Germline trimming cut 5 bases from V and 3 bases from J; bases unmatched to any gene: 6.